This paragraph covers one T cell receptor beta chain sequence. A multiplex PCR was run with 60 Vbeta primers and 13 Jbeta primers. Authors' data handling: In a later analysis, roughly 10 million of about 80 million unique beta chains occurred in at least two donors. Method: immunoSEQ multiplex PCR; TCRdb's copy keeps in-frame clones and lacks some. That table supplies the V and J calls and clone size; D and trimming were determined from the DNA. The top ten clones hold roughly 6.7% of a sample with approximately 190,000 clones, roughly 80% of them seen once. The sample belongs to a study of cytomegalovirus exposure and HLA in healthy donors. CDR3 length: 15 residues. V lost 1 base to trimming and J lost 5 bases, with 13 bases between them. CDR1 is LGHNA and CDR2 is YSLEER in the germline V gene.

The specimen sequenced was PBMCs. The source of this sequence is a man aged 40-50 years in good health and CMV-seropositive. The gene calls are TRBV4-3 and TRBJ2-3, with a possible D match to TRBD2 (5 bases). This CDR3 reads CASSQGWTAGDTQYF. The CDR3 DNA reads as TGCGCCAGCAGCCAAGGTTGGACTGCCGGAGATACGCAGTATTTT.